What follows are 10 T cell receptor beta chains derived from one specimen sequenced in a study of chemoradiotherapy in HPV16-positive cancers. The repertoire was sequenced with immunoSEQ multiplex PCR; TCRdb's copy has only in-frame clones and lacks some. The sample consists of some 24,000 clones, roughly 95% of them appearing once. Sampling was carried out from a patient who underwent chemoradiotherapy. The receptors originated from a human donor with HPV-associated anogenital cancer.

The rearrangement uses TRBV2 and TRBJ2-1, with 8 bases identical to TRBD1. CDR1 is SNHLY and CDR2 is FYNNEI in the germline V gene. The CDR3 runs to 13 residues. Trimming took 6 bases from V and 7 from J; bases not matched to a gene: 5. The CDR3 loop is CASRGDRINEQFF. CDR3 DNA sequence: TGTGCCAGCAGGGGGGACAGGATTAATGAGCAGTTCTTC.

This clone was counted between two and nine times. The V call is TRBV7-9, the J call TRBJ2-6; D call uncertain. V was clipped by 5 bases and J by 0 bases, with 8 bases between them. The CDR3 extends over 15 amino acids. Germline V lookup: CDR1 SEHNR, CDR2 FQNEAQ (reference sequence). The CDR3, as DNA: TGTGCCAGCAGCGATCGTAGCTCTGGGGCCAACGTCCTGACTTTC. Residues: CASSDRSSGANVLTF.

The rearrangement links TRBV11-2 to TRBJ1-1; no reliable D call. The CDR3 totals 13 residues. Germline V gene data show CDR1 as SGHAT and CDR2 as FQNNGV. V was clipped by 0 bases and J by 3 bases, with 5 bases between them. The CDR3 DNA follows: TGTGCCAGCAGCTTAGAGCTGGACACTGAAGCTTTCTTT. It codes for CASSLELDTEAFF.

This clone has just one count. The V gene is TRBV28, the J gene TRBJ2-2; TRBD2 aligns across 9 bases. The length of the CDR3 is 14 residues. CDR1 is MDHEN, CDR2 SYDVKM, per germline. J was trimmed by 7 bases and V by 7 bases; bases with no gene match: 7. Here the CDR3 reads CASKAGGGSGELFF. The CDR3 coding sequence is TGTGCCAGCAAGGCGGGAGGGGGGAGCGGGGAGCTGTTTTTT.

The DNA for the CDR3 is TGTGCCAGCAGTGAAGGTGGAGTTAGGGACCCTTACGAGCAGTACTTC. Translation: CASSEGGVRDPYEQYF. The V call is TRBV2, the J call TRBJ2-7; D may be TRBD1 or TRBD2 (5 bases each). CDR3 length: 16 residues. The germline V and J ends were trimmed by 1 base and 4 bases, with 17 bases remaining between them. CDR1 and CDR2 from the germline V gene are SNHLY and FYNNEI.

V usage is TRBV30 and J usage is TRBJ1-5; a weak D match, TRBD1 (5 bases). CDR1 GTSNPN and CDR2 SVGIG come from the germline V gene (reference sequence). The CDR3 has 13 residues. The V gene lost 0 bases and the J gene lost 11 bases, with 14 bases spanning the gap. CDR3 sequence: CAWSVGLRLAQHF. The CDR3 DNA sequence: TGTGCCTGGAGTGTGGGGCTCCGTTTGGCCCAGCATTTT.

This chain connects TRBV2 to TRBJ2-4; D is possibly TRBD2 (5 bases). Per germline, CDR1 SNHLY and CDR2 FYNNEI. This CDR3 comprises 15 residues. V gave up 6 bases and J gave up 2 bases, with 14 bases separating them. CDR3: CASRDLPSPKNIQYF. CDR3 bases: TGTGCCAGCAGGGACCTGCCTAGCCCCAAAAACATTCAGTACTTC.

This chain uses TRBV5-1 with TRBJ2-5; D assignment may be TRBD1 or TRBD2 (5 bases each). CDR3 size: 15 residues. V was trimmed by 3 bases and J by 4 bases, leaving 16 bases between them. Germline loops: CDR1 SGHRS, CDR2 YFSETQ. CDR3 amino acids: CASSSIGTRGETQYF. CDR3 in DNA: TGCGCCAGCAGCTCTATCGGGACCCGGGGAGAGACCCAGTACTTC.

The chain is built from TRBV18 and TRBJ2-1; unclear D gene. CDR3 size: 14 residues. V shed 3 bases and J shed 0 bases, with 6 bases lying between them. CDR1 KGHSH and CDR2 LQKENI come from the germline V gene. CDR3 nucleotides: TGTGCCAGCTCACCGCAAGGCTCCTACAATGAGCAGTTCTTC. Translated, it gives CASSPQGSYNEQFF.

The chain employs TRBV2 and TRBJ1-1, with D tentatively TRBD1 (5 bases). Trimming stripped 7 bases from V and 3 bases from J, with 6 bases between. The CDR3 extends over 11 amino acids. The germline V gene has CDR1 SNHLY and CDR2 FYNNEI. The CDR3 loop is CASMGDTEAFF. The DNA for the CDR3 is TGTGCCAGCATGGGGGACACTGAAGCTTTCTTT. Full variable domain (outside the CDR3, taken from reference TRBV2 and TRBJ1-1): EPEVTQTPSHQVTQMGQEVILRCVPISNHLYFYWYRQILGQKVEFLVSFYNNEISEKSEIFDDQFSVERPDGSNFTLKIRSTKLEDSAMYFCASMGDTEAFFGQGTRLTVV.